Sequencing of this T cell receptor (beta chain) was carried out in a study of CD8+ T cells in alopecia areata. At the level of the study: In an open-label trial, patients got 5 to 10 mg tofacitinib twice daily.

The V end lost 5 bases, the J end lost 1 base, and 9 bases lay between the germline ends. This CDR3 is 15 amino acids long. Per germline, CDR1 MNHEY and CDR2 SMNVEV (reference sequence). TCR sequencing used cDNA made by reverse transcription of extracted RNA. TCRdb's table, derived via immunoSEQ multiplex PCR, lists solely in-frame clones and lacks some. The data contain over 250,000 clones, 60% of them singletons. This clone was recorded only once. Treatment described: oral pan-JAK inhibitor, 5-10 mg twice daily. The authors sorted CD4+ and CD8+ T cells from PBMCs. Sequencing used CD4+ T cells sorted from blood, obtained at week 52, from a patient treated with tofacitinib. The chain links TRBV27 to TRBJ2-6; possibly TRBD1 for D (5 bases). The receptor comes from a human donor with alopecia areata. The CDR3 DNA reads TGTGCCAGCAGTCGTCAGGGATCTGGGGCCAACGTCCTGACTTTC. Translating it yields CASSRQGSGANVLTF.